This T cell receptor (beta chain) comes out of a study of cytomegalovirus exposure and HLA in healthy donors. PCR involved 60 Vbeta and 13 Jbeta primers. The protocol was immunoSEQ multiplex PCR, while the TCRdb copy is restricted to in-frame clones and leaves out a portion. Of roughly 180,000 clones in the sample, roughly four fifths were seen once. The CDR3 is made up of 15 amino acids. Germline V lookup: CDR1 MDHEN, CDR2 SYDVKM. Deletions cut 10 bases from V and 8 bases from J, with 23 bases between. Concerning this clone: Antigen unknown.

Study outcomes and limitations: Researchers catalogued around 150 TCR beta chains as cytomegalovirus-associated. Earlier results showed most TCR beta V segments being productive about 87% or about 30% of the time.

The V and J genes are TRBV28 and TRBJ1-4, with D uncertain. Material for sequencing was PBMCs. This TCR was recovered from a female donor in good health and CMV-seronegative. Here the CDR3 reads CATTDTVGIKEKLFF. Here the CDR3 DNA reads TGTGCCACCACTGACACAGTCGGTATTAAGGAAAAACTGTTTTTT.